These T cell receptor beta chains were read from a single sample in a study of CD8 T cells in Susac syndrome. TCRdb itself ran the immunoSEQ multiplex PCR reads through MiXCR, one entry per CDR3 protein. In the table there are 95,000 to 150,000 distinct CDR3 sequences, just under 95% of which are singletons. Sequenced: CD8+ T cells from PBMCs. The receptor set was obtained from a human donor with Susac syndrome. The CDR3 runs from the conserved cysteine through the conserved F or W. Fields, in order: J gene, CDR3 length, D gene, clone size, V gene, CDR3 DNA, CDR3 protein. D genes are given only for firm matches. Clone size is shown for a subset of rows, as once, few, many or a class of expanded clone.

>TRBJ1-5|14|NA|NA|TRBV6-2/TRBV6-3
TGTGCCAGCAGTTACGCCAGACCGGATCAGCCCCAGCATTTT
CASSYARPDQPQHF
>TRBJ2-3|11|NA|NA|TRBV12-3/TRBV12-4
TGTGCCAGCAGCTTAGGGCATACGCAGTATTTT
CASSLGHTQYF
>TRBJ1-2|14|NA|NA|TRBV12-3/TRBV12-4
TGTGCCAGCAGTTTAAATTGGAACAGGGTGGCCTACACCTTC
CASSLNWNRVAYTF
>TRBJ1-2|17|TRBD1|NA|TRBV29-1
TGCAGCGTTGAAGGGATCTTGGGGACAGGGCCTTCTTATGGCTACACCTTC
CSVEGILGTGPSYGYTF
>TRBJ2-1|13|TRBD2|NA|TRBV3-1
TGTGCCAGCCGACTAGCGGGGGACAATGAGCAGTTCTTC
CASRLAGDNEQFF
>TRBJ2-3|15|TRBD2|NA|TRBV29-1
TGCAGCGTTGAGGAGGAGGCGGGGGGCACAGATACGCAGTATTTT
CSVEEEAGGTDTQYF
>TRBJ1-2|17|TRBD1|once|TRBV9
TGTGCCAGCAGCGTAAACCGGGACAGGGGGCACGACTATGGCTACACCTTC
CASSVNRDRGHDYGYTF
>TRBJ2-1|11|NA|NA|TRBV10-2
TGCGCCAGCAAGGGGGGGAATGAGCAGTTCTTC
CASKGGNEQFF
>TRBJ2-7|16|TRBD1|NA|TRBV25-1
TGTGCCAGCAGTGACACCTCGGGCAGGGGGTCCTACGAGCAGTACTTC
CASSDTSGRGSYEQYF
>TRBJ1-1|12|NA|NA|TRBV29-1
TGCAGCGTTGGGGGGGCTAGCACTGAAGCTTTCTTT
CSVGGASTEAFF
>TRBJ1-5|16|TRBD1|NA|TRBV7-2
TGTGCCAGCAGCTTTCGATGGGACAGGATGGCTCAGCCCCAGCATTTT
CASSFRWDRMAQPQHF
>TRBJ2-3|18|TRBD2|NA|TRBV7-2
TGTGCCAGCAGCCCCGGACTTTCTAGCGGGGGACTAACAGATACGCAGTATTTT
CASSPGLSSGGLTDTQYF
>TRBJ2-7|11|NA|once|TRBV20-1
TGCAGTGCCCCCGTTGAGTCCGAGCAGTACTTC
CSAPVESEQYF
>TRBJ2-7|14|NA|NA|TRBV20-1
TGCAGTGCCCCGGTACGGAGACAGCCCTACGAGCAGTACTTC
CSAPVRRQPYEQYF
>TRBJ2-5|15|TRBD1|NA|TRBV11-2
TGTGCCAGCAGCTTAGAGGCAGGGGGAACGAAGACCCAGTACTTC
CASSLEAGGTKTQYF
>TRBJ1-5|14|NA|NA|TRBV27
TGTGCCAGCAGTTACGGGGAGGGGGATCAGCCCCAGCATTTT
CASSYGEGDQPQHF
>TRBJ2-3|15|NA|NA|TRBV5-1
TGCGCCAGCAGCTTGGTTCGAGGCGGTGCAGATACGCAGTATTTT
CASSLVRGGADTQYF
>TRBJ2-5|14|TRBD1|NA|TRBV29-1
TGCAGCGTTCAGTCGGACAGGGTGGACGAGACCCAGTACTTC
CSVQSDRVDETQYF
>TRBJ1-1|12|NA|NA|TRBV30
TGTGCCTGGACTTTGCTGGTCACTGAAGCTTTCTTT
CAWTLLVTEAFF
>TRBJ2-1|16|TRBD2|NA|TRBV4-1
TGCGCCAGCAGACCTTACGGGACTAGCGGGTACAATGAGCAGTTCTTC
CASRPYGTSGYNEQFF
>TRBJ2-7|13|NA|NA|TRBV30
TGTGCCTGGAGTTGGGGGGGGGCAAGGGAGCAGTACTTC
CAWSWGGAREQYF
>TRBJ2-3|13|NA|NA|TRBV5-4
TGTGCCAGCAGCTTGGGACTCACAGATACGCAGTATTTT
CASSLGLTDTQYF
>TRBJ2-7|15|NA|NA|TRBV20-1
TGCAGTGCTAGAGATCGCGGGACAGAGGACTACGAGCAGTACTTC
CSARDRGTEDYEQYF
>TRBJ2-1|13|NA|NA|TRBV27
TGTGCCAGCAGTTTAAATTTCAGGTTTGAGCAGTTCTTC
CASSLNFRFEQFF
>TRBJ1-2|14|NA|NA|TRBV29-1
TGCAGCGTTGAAAGGTGGGCCCCTAACTATGGCTACACCTTC
CSVERWAPNYGYTF
>TRBJ1-2|15|TRBD1|NA|TRBV9
TGTGCCAGCAGCCCCCGGGACAGGGGGCTGTATGGCTACACCTTC
CASSPRDRGLYGYTF
>TRBJ1-2|10|NA|NA|TRBV7-9
TGTGCCAGCAGCTTGGATGGCTACACCTTC
CASSLDGYTF
>TRBJ2-7|15|TRBD1|NA|TRBV5-1
TGCGCCAGCACAGGGGGCGCGGGTGGCTTCTACGAGCAGTACTTC
CASTGGAGGFYEQYF
>TRBJ2-1|14|TRBD2|NA|TRBV5-6
TGTGCCAGCAGCTTGGAACTAGCGGTGGATGAGCAGTTCTTC
CASSLELAVDEQFF
>TRBJ2-7|15|TRBD1|NA|TRBV29-1
TGCAGCGTTGAATTTAGGCAGGGGGCATCCTACGAGCAGTACTTC
CSVEFRQGASYEQYF
>TRBJ1-4|12|NA|NA|TRBV14
TGTGCCAGCAGCCAAACTCGGGAAAAACTGTTTTTT
CASSQTREKLFF
>TRBJ2-1|14|TRBD2|NA|TRBV6-2/TRBV6-3
TGTGCCAGCAGCCTAGCGGGGGGGCCGTCTGAGCAGTTCTTC
CASSLAGGPSEQFF
>TRBJ1-1|15|NA|once|TRBV19
TGTGCCAGTAGTCCCCGGACAGACATGAACACTGAAGCTTTCTTT
CASSPRTDMNTEAFF
>TRBJ2-3|15|NA|NA|TRBV6-5
TGTGCCAGCAGCCTTACCCCGACCAGCACAGATACGCAGTATTTT
CASSLTPTSTDTQYF
>TRBJ1-1|12|NA|NA|TRBV29-1
TGCAGCGTTCGGACCGGGAACACTGAAGCTTTCTTT
CSVRTGNTEAFF
>TRBJ2-3|23|TRBD2|once|TRBV4-2
TGTGCCAGCAGCCAAGATGTTGAGGGCTCCGGTTTGACTAGCGGGGGGGATACAGATACGCAGTATTTT
CASSQDVEGSGLTSGGDTDTQYF
>TRBJ1-1|15|NA|NA|TRBV14
TGTGCCAGCAGCCCCCTAGGGAGCATGAACACTGAAGCTTTCTTT
CASSPLGSMNTEAFF
>TRBJ2-3|16|TRBD2|NA|TRBV9
TGTGCCAGCAGCGCTTTTAGCGGGGGGAGCACAGATACGCAGTATTTT
CASSAFSGGSTDTQYF
>TRBJ2-5|14|NA|NA|TRBV4-1
TGCGCCAGCAGCCAAGATCCGAAAGGCGAGACCCAGTACTTC
CASSQDPKGETQYF
>TRBJ2-3|15|NA|NA|TRBV27
TGTGCCAGCAGTTTATCTCAGGTGGTTTGGGATACGCAGTATTTT
CASSLSQVVWDTQYF
>TRBJ2-1|15|NA|once|TRBV7-3
TGTGCCAGCAGCTTATCCCCCGGACCGTACAATGAGCAGTTCTTC
CASSLSPGPYNEQFF
>TRBJ2-7|12|NA|NA|TRBV4-1
TGCGCCAGCAGCTTCACCCAGGGCGAGCAGTACTTC
CASSFTQGEQYF
>TRBJ1-5|15|NA|NA|TRBV7-8
TGTGCCAGCAGCCACAGGGACGTGGGCAATCAGCCCCAGCATTTT
CASSHRDVGNQPQHF
>TRBJ2-7|15|TRBD2|NA|TRBV19
TGTGCCAGTAGCAGCTCTCCTAGCGGGGACTACGAGCAGTACTTC
CASSSSPSGDYEQYF